This passage covers 4 T cell receptor beta chains from one sample sequenced in a study of blood T cell repertoires in COVID-19. Generated by immunoSEQ multiplex PCR, the TCRdb table keeps only in-frame clones and is missing some. The data show about 480,000 clones, about 91% seen once. The sequenced sample consisted of peripheral blood. The receptors were sampled from a man between 18 and 35 years old with COVID-19, enrolled during active disease.

The chain has TRBV5-1 and TRBJ2-3, with 10 bases matching TRBD2. V lost 4 bases, J lost 4 bases, and 9 bases stayed unmatched. The CDR3 is 16 amino acids. Germline-derived CDR1 and CDR2 are SGHRS and YFSETQ. Written as DNA, the CDR3 is TGCGCCAGCAGCGGATCTAGCGGGAGTGGCGCAGATACGCAGTATTTT. The encoded protein is CASSGSSGSGADTQYF.

This clone was seen a few times. V and J are TRBV2 and TRBJ2-5, with D uncertain. V lost 6 bases and J 6 bases, leaving 8 bases between the germline ends. The CDR3 spans 11 residues. In germline, CDR1 is SNHLY, CDR2 FYNNEI. DNA for the CDR3: TGTGCCAGCAGCCCGGAGAAGACCCAGTACTTC. It encodes CASSPEKTQYF.

The chain links TRBV5-6 to TRBJ1-6; 9 bases match TRBD1. The trim removed 3 bases at V and 7 bases at J, leaving 2 bases unmatched. Germline values: CDR1 SGHDT, CDR2 YYEEEE. This CDR3 region has 14 residues. This CDR3 reads CASSSDRGNSPLHF. CDR3 coding DNA: TGTGCCAGCAGCTCGGACAGGGGAAATTCACCCCTCCACTTT.

This rearrangement joins TRBV5-1 to TRBJ2-1, with D possibly being TRBD2 (5 bases). CDR1 and CDR2 from the germline V gene are SGHRS and YFSETQ. The CDR3 loop spans 15 amino acids. V was shortened by 4 bases and J by 2 bases, with 13 bases between the two germline ends. The CDR3, as DNA: TGCGCCAGCAGCCAAACTAGTGTCGCCTACAATGAGCAGTTCTTC. Translating it yields CASSQTSVAYNEQFF.